Below are 18 T cell receptor beta chains sequenced from a single sample in a study of blood T cell repertoires in COVID-19. The method was immunoSEQ multiplex PCR; TCRdb's version includes in-frame clones alone and lacks a portion of them. The sample has approximately 200,000 clones; 94% are singletons. Sequencing was done on a sample of peripheral blood. These receptors all stem from a man in his thirties or forties with COVID-19, enrolled during active disease.

The gene calls are TRBV18 and TRBJ1-1, with TRBD1 identical over 8 bases. Germline CDR1 and CDR2: KGHSH and LQKENI. V was pared by 2 bases and J by 3 bases, with 8 bases of the junction left unmatched. The length of the CDR3 is 16 residues. The CDR3, as DNA: TGTGCCAGCTCACCAACAACAGGGGGTATGGACACTGAAGCTTTCTTT. Protein product: CASSPTTGGMDTEAFF.

Points on this clone: This sample includes further DNA sequences coding for the same CDR3. The chain links TRBV5-1 to TRBJ1-5; no clear D. Per germline, CDR1 SGHRS and CDR2 YFSETQ. The CDR3 length is 13 residues. The V end was cut by 5 bases, the J end by 0 bases, with 6 bases between. The CDR3: CASRRDSNQPQHF. In DNA form, the CDR3 reads TGCGCCAGCAGGAGGGATAGCAATCAGCCCCAGCATTTT.

As concerns this clone: A read error may account for a junction end that differs from germline. This chain connects TRBV18 to TRBJ1-2; D gene uncertain. Germline-derived CDR1 and CDR2 are KGHSH and LQKENI. The CDR3 has 15 amino acids. In DNA, the CDR3 is TGTGCCAACTCACTTGAGGGCTCGGCTAACTATGGCTACACCTTC. Amino acid sequence: CANSLEGSANYGYTF.

The rearrangement joins TRBV9 to TRBJ1-2; perhaps TRBD1 as D (5 bases). Germline CDR1 is SGDLS and CDR2 is YYNGEE. The CDR3 totals 15 residues. The V gene lost 0 bases and the J gene lost 4 bases, with 13 bases spanning the gap. The CDR3 sequence: CASSVEQVSFYGYTF. Here the CDR3 DNA reads TGTGCCAGCAGCGTAGAACAGGTCTCGTTCTATGGCTACACCTTC.

In DNA form, the CDR3 reads TGTGCCAGCAGTTACACGGGTACTGAAGCTTTCTTT. Translation gives CASSYTGTEAFF. The V call is TRBV6-5, the J call TRBJ1-1, with D uncertain. Germline-derived CDR1 and CDR2 are MNHEY and SVGAGI. V dropped 2 bases and J dropped 5 bases, with 6 bases sitting between them. The CDR3 runs 12 residues.

V and J are TRBV6-1 and TRBJ1-6; tentative D call: TRBD1 (5 bases). The ends were cut back, 3 bases at V and 10 bases at J, with 13 bases in the middle. Germline V gene lookup returns CDR1 MNHNS and CDR2 SASEGT. This CDR3 spans 14 amino acids. The CDR3 nucleotides are TGTGCCAGCAGTGATATCCGGGGGGGATCACCCCTCCACTTT. Protein product: CASSDIRGGSPLHF.

The rearrangement joins TRBV4-1 to TRBJ2-1, with a possible D match to TRBD1 (6 bases). Deletions cut 6 bases from V and 0 bases from J, with 12 bases between. In germline, CDR1 is MGHRA, CDR2 YSYEKL. The CDR3 has 15 residues. The CDR3 coding sequence is TGCGCCAGCAGAAGGGACACTTCCTCCTACAATGAGCAGTTCTTC. This translates into CASRRDTSSYNEQFF.

J is TRBJ1-6 and V is TRBV18; D unclear. V lost 0 bases and J 9 bases, leaving 18 bases between the germline ends. Germline lookup yields CDR1 KGHSH and CDR2 LQKENI. This CDR3 has 17 residues. In DNA, the CDR3 is TGTGCCAGCTCACCACCGGGGAGGGTATGGGAACCTTCACCCCTCCACTTT. This gives the protein CASSPPGRVWEPSPLHF.

This clone has a single count. The chain joins TRBV11-2 to TRBJ1-4; 8 bases are shared with TRBD1. There are 16 residues in the CDR3. V lost 1 base to trimming and J lost 8 bases; unmatched junction nucleotides: 9. Per germline, CDR1 SGHAT and CDR2 FQNNGV. CDR3 amino acids: CASSLGPGQGDEKLFF. CDR3 bases: TGTGCCAGCAGCTTAGGTCCCGGACAGGGAGACGAAAAACTGTTTTTT.

This clone was detected only once. V gene TRBV2 combines with J gene TRBJ2-2; D might be TRBD1 (6 bases). Germline CDR1 and CDR2: SNHLY and FYNNEI. There are 14 residues in the CDR3. V shed 6 bases and J shed 7 bases, with 15 bases lying between them. For the CDR3, the DNA is TGTGCCAGCAGAGGCTCGCAGGGGATCGGGGAGCTGTTTTTT. It specifies CASRGSQGIGELFF. Filled out from reference TRBV2 and TRBJ2-2, the complete variable domain reads EPEVTQTPSHQVTQMGQEVILRCVPISNHLYFYWYRQILGQKVEFLVSFYNNEISEKSEIFDDQFSVERPDGSNFTLKIRSTKLEDSAMYFCASRGSQGIGELFFGEGSRLTVL.

The gene calls are TRBV5-1 and TRBJ1-2; 7 positions match TRBD1. V was clipped by 4 bases and J by 5 bases; unmatched bases: 14. This CDR3 comprises 16 residues. Germline V gene data show CDR1 as SGHRS and CDR2 as YFSETQ. This CDR3 reads CASSPVARGRRYGYTF. The CDR3 DNA reads TGCGCCAGCAGCCCCGTGGCAAGGGGGCGCCGGTATGGCTACACCTTC.

About this clone itself: The sample holds other DNA sequences that translate to the same CDR3. The chain uses TRBV7-9 and TRBJ1-5; D perhaps matches TRBD1 (5 bases). Germline assignment: CDR1 SEHNR and CDR2 FQNEAQ (reference sequence). Trimming left V 0 bases short and J 6 bases short, with 9 bases between. This CDR3 contains 14 residues. The CDR3 spells CASSLAGRGQPQHF. The CDR3 nucleotides are TGTGCCAGCAGCTTAGCGGGGAGGGGTCAGCCCCAGCATTTT.

Note on this clone: Other nucleotide sequences in the sample specify the same CDR3. The chain couples TRBV12-3 or TRBV12-4 to TRBJ2-7; 7 positions agree with TRBD2. The CDR3 has 12 residues. With V trimmed by 4 bases and J by 3 bases, 0 bases remained unmatched. The CDR3 here is CASSSGGYEQYF. CDR3 sequence (DNA): TGTGCCAGCAGTTCGGGGGGCTACGAGCAGTACTTC.

This rearrangement joins TRBV5-6 to TRBJ1-2; TRBD1 matches at 10 bases. The ends lost 4 bases at V and 4 bases at J; junction bases unmatched: 4. CDR3 length: 14 residues. Per germline, CDR1 SGHDT and CDR2 YYEEEE. The CDR3 protein is CASSARTGGYGYTF. The CDR3 DNA is TGTGCCAGCAGCGCGCGGACAGGGGGCTATGGCTACACCTTC.

The V gene is TRBV9, the J gene TRBJ1-1; D uncertain. Looked up from germline, CDR1 is SGDLS and CDR2 is YYNGEE. The CDR3 loop spans 13 amino acids. V was trimmed by 0 bases and J by 4 bases, leaving 7 bases between them. The CDR3: CASSVAPSTEAFF. The CDR3 DNA sequence: TGTGCCAGCAGCGTAGCCCCGAGCACTGAAGCTTTCTTT.

The chain carries TRBV5-1 and TRBJ2-3, with 10 nucleotides matching TRBD1. The CDR3 contains 16 residues. V shed 5 bases, J shed 0 bases, and the junction held 6 bases outside the gene matches. Per germline, CDR1 SGHRS and CDR2 YFSETQ. CDR3 coding DNA: TGCGCCAGCAGAGGGACAGGGGTTATTAGCACAGATACGCAGTATTTT. It specifies CASRGTGVISTDTQYF.

The chain links TRBV6-5 to TRBJ1-2, with 7 bases aligning to TRBD1. J gave up 2 bases and V 6 bases, and 9 bases lay outside the gene matches. The CDR3 has 15 amino acids. Germline V lookup: CDR1 MNHEY, CDR2 SVGAGI. This CDR3 reads CASRTTGTVNYGYTF. The CDR3 DNA reads as TGTGCCAGCAGAACTACCGGGACAGTAAACTATGGCTACACCTTC.

A single count supports this clone. V is TRBV3-1 (or the pseudogene TRBV3-2) and J is TRBJ2-3, with TRBD2 matching 16 bases. The CDR3 has 18 amino acids. The germline V gene has CDR1 LGHDT and CDR2 YNNKEL (reference sequence). V dropped 4 bases and J dropped 4; count of bases not matched to a gene: 8. The CDR3 nucleotides read TGTGCCAGCAGCCCCTACGGGACTAGCGGGGGGGCCTCAGATACGCAGTATTTT. Translation: CASSPYGTSGGASDTQYF.